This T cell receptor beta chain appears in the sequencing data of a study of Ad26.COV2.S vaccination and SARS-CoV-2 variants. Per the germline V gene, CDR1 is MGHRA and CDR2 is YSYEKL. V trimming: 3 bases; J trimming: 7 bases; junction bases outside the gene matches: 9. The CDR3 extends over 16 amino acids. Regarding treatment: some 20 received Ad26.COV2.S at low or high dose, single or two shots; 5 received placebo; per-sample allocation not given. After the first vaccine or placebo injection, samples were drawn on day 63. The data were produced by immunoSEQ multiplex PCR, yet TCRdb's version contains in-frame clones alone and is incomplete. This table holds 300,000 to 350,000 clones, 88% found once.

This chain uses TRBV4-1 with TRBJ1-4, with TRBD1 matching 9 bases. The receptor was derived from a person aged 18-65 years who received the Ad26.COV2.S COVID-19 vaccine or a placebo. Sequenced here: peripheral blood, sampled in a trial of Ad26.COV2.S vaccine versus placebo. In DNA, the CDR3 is TGCGCCAGCAGCCACCAAGGAGACAGGGGGAGTGAAAAACTGTTTTTT. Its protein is CASSHQGDRGSEKLFF.